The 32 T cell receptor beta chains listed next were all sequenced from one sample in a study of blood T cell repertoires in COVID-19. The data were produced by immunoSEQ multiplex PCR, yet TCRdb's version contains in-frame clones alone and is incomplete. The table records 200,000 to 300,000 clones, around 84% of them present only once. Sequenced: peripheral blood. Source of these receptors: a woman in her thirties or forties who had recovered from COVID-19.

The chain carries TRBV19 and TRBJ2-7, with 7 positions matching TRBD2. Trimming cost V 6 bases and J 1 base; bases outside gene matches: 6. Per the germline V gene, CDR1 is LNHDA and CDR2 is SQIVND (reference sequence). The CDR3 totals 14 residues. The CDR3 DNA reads TGTGCCAGTAGCGGGCGGGGGTTGTCCTACGAGCAGTACTTC. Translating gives CASSGRGLSYEQYF.

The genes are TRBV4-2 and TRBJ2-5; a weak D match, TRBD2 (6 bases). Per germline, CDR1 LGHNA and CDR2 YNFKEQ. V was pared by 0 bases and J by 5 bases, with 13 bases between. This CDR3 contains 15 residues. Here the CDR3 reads CASSQDRGMVETQYF. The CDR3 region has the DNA TGTGCCAGCAGCCAAGATCGCGGGATGGTTGAGACCCAGTACTTC.

The CDR3 spells CAWNNRDEQFF. The CDR3 DNA follows: TGTGCCTGGAACAACAGGGATGAGCAGTTCTTC. This rearrangement joins TRBV30 to TRBJ2-1; D is possibly TRBD1 (6 bases). Germline V gene sequence: CDR1 GTSNPN, CDR2 SVGIG (reference sequence). Trimming removed 4 bases at V and 8 bases at J, with 9 bases between. The CDR3 runs 11 residues.

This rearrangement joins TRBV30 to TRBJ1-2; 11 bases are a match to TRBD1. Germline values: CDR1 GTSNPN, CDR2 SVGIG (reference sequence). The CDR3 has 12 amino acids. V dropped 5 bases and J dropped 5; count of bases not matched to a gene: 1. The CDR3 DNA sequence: TGTGCCTGGGGGACAGGGGGGTATGGCTACACCTTC. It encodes CAWGTGGYGYTF.

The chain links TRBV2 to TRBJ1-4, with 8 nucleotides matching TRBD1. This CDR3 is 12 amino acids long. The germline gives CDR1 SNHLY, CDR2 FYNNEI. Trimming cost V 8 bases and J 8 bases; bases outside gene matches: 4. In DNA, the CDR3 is TGTGCCAGCCAGGGGGCGGGGGAAAAACTGTTTTTT. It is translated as CASQGAGEKLFF.

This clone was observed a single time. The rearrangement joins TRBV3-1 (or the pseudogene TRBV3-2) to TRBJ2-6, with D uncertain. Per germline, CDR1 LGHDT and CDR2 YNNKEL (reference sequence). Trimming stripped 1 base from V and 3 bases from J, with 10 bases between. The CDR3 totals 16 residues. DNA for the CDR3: TGTGCCAGCAGCCAAGGGAGCGACTTTGGGGCCAACGTCCTGACTTTC. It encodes CASSQGSDFGANVLTF.

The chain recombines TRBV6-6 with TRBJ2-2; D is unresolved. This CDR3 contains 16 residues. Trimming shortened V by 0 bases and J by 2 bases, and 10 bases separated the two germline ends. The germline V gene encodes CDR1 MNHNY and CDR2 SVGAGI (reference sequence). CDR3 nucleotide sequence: TGTGCCAGCAGTTACTCGGTGACAAAAAACACCGGGGAGCTGTTTTTT. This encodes CASSYSVTKNTGELFF.

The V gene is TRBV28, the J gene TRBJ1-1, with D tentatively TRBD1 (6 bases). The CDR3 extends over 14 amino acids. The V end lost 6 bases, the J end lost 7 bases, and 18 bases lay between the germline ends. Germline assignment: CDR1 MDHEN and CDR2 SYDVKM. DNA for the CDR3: TGTGCCAGCAGCTTAAGGGGGTTCCCACGTGAAGCTTTCTTT. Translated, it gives CASSLRGFPREAFF. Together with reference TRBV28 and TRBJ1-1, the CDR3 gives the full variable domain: DVKVTQSSRYLVKRTGEKVFLECVQDMDHENMFWYRQDPGLGLRLIYFSYDVKMKEKGDIPEGYSVSREKKERFSLILESASTNQTSMYLCASSLRGFPREAFFGQGTRLTVV.

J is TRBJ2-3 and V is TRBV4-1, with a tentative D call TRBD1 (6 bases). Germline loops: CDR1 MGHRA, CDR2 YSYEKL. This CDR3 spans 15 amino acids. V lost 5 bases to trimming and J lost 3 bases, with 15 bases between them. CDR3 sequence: CASSYIQGFTDTQYF. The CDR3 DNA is TGCGCCAGCAGCTACATACAGGGTTTTACAGATACGCAGTATTTT.

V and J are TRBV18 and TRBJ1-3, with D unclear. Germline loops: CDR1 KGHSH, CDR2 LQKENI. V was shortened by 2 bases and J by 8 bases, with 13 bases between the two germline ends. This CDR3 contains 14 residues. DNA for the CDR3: TGTGCCAGCTCACCATACCCCCTGGCAGACACCATATATTTT. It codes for CASSPYPLADTIYF. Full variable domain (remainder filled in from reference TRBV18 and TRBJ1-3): NAGVMQNPRHLVRRRGQEARLRCSPMKGHSHVYWYRQLPEEGLKFMVYLQKENIIDESGMPKERFSAEFPKEGPSILRIQQVVRGDSAAYFCASSPYPLADTIYFGEGSWLTVV.

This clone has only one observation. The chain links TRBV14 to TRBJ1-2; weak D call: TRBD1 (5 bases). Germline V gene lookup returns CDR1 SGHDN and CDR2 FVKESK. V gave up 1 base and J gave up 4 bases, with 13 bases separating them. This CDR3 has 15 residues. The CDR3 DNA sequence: TGTGCCAGCAGCCAAGTTGCCTCCGGGGGCTATGGCTACACCTTC. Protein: CASSQVASGGYGYTF. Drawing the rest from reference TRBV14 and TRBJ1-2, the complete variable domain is EAGVTQFPSHSVIEKGQTVTLRCDPISGHDNLYWYRRVMGKEIKFLLHFVKESKQDESGMPNNRFLAERTGGTYSTLKVQPAELEDSGVYFCASSQVASGGYGYTFGSGTRLTVV.

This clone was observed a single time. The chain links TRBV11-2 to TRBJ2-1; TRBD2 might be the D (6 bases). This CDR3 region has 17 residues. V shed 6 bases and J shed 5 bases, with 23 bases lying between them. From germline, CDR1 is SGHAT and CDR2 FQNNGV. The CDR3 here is CASRRLVRGIRDNEQFF. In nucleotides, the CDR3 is TGTGCCAGCAGGCGCCTGGTACGGGGGATAAGGGACAATGAGCAGTTCTTC.

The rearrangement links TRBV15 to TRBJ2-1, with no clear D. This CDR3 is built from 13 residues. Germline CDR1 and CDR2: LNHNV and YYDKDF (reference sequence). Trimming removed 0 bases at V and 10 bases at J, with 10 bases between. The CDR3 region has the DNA TGTGCCACCAGCAGAGATGGCCTTTCCGAGCAGTTCTTC. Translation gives CATSRDGLSEQFF.

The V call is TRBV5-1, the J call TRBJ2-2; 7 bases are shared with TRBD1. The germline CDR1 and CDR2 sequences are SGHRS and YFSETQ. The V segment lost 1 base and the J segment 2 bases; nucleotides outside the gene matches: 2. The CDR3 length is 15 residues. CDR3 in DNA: TGCGCCAGCAGCTTGAGGGGGCGCAACACCGGGGAGCTGTTTTTT. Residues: CASSLRGRNTGELFF.

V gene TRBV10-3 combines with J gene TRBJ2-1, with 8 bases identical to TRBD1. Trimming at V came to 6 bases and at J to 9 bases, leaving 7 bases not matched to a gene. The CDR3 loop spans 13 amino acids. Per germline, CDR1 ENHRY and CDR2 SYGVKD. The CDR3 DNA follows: TGTGCCATCAGCGGTTTACAGGGGGGTGAGCAGTTCTTC. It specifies CAISGLQGGEQFF.

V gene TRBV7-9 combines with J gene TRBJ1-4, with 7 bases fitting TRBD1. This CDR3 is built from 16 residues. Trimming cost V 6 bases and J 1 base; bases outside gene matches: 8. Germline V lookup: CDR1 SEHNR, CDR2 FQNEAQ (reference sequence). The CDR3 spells CASRPQGWGTNEKLFF. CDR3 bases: TGTGCCAGCAGGCCACAGGGGTGGGGAACTAATGAAAAACTGTTTTTT.

The chain's CDR3 is CAWIPLGQGVYGYTF. The CDR3 bases are TGTGCCTGGATCCCCCTAGGACAGGGCGTCTATGGCTACACCTTC. The chain recombines TRBV30 with TRBJ1-2; 8 bases are shared with TRBD1. Germline CDR1 and CDR2: GTSNPN and SVGIG (reference sequence). With 4 bases clipped from V and 4 bases from J, the junction kept 11 bases outside the gene matches. The CDR3 loop spans 15 amino acids.

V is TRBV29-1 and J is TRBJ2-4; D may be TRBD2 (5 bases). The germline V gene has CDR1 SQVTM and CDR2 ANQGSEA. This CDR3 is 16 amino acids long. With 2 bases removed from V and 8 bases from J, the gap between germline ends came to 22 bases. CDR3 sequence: CSVEPPTPGVWDIQYF. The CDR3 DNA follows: TGCAGCGTTGAACCTCCGACACCCGGGGTTTGGGACATTCAGTACTTC.

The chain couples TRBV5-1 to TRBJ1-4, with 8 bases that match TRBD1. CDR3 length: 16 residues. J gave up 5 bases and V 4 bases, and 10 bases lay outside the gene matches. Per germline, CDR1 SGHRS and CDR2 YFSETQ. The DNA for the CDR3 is TGCGCCAGCAGCCCGGACAGGGCGTCCACCAATGAAAAACTGTTTTTT. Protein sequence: CASSPDRASTNEKLFF.

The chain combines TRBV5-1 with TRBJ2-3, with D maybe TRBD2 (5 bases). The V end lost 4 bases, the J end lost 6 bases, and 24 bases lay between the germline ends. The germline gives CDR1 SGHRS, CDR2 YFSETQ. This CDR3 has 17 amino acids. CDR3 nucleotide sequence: TGCGCCAGCAGCAAAACCCCTGGACTGATCCAAGGCGATACGCAGTATTTT. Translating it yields CASSKTPGLIQGDTQYF.

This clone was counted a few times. The CDR3 bases are TGTGCCAGCAGTCGAACAGGGGCAACTAATGAAAAACTGTTTTTT. Translation gives CASSRTGATNEKLFF. This rearrangement joins TRBV14 to TRBJ1-4, with 7 bases lining up with TRBD1. The CDR3 is 15 amino acids. V dropped 6 bases and J dropped 0; count of bases not matched to a gene: 4. Germline V gives CDR1 SGHDN, CDR2 FVKESK.

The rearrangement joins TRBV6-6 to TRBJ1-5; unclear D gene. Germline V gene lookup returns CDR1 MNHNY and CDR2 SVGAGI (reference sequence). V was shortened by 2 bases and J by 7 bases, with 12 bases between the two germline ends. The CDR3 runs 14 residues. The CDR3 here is CASSYTTAGQPQHF. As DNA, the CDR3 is TGTGCCAGCAGTTACACTACAGCGGGGCAGCCCCAGCATTTT.

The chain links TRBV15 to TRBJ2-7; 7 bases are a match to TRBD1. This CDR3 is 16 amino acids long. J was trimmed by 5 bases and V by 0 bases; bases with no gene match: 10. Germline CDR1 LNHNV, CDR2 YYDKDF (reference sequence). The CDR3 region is CATSRDTTGVFHEQYF. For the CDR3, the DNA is TGTGCCACCAGCAGAGATACTACAGGGGTCTTCCACGAGCAGTACTTC. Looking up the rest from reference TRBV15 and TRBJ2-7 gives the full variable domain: DAMVIQNPRYQVTQFGKPVTLSCSQTLNHNVMYWYQQKSSQAPKLLFHYYDKDFNNEADTPDNFQSRRPNTSFCFLDIRSPGLGDTAMYLCATSRDTTGVFHEQYFGPGTRLTVT.

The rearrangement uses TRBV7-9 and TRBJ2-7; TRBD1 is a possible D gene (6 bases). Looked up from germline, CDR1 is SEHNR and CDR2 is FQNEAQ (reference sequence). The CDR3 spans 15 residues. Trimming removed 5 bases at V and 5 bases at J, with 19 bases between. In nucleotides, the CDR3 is TGTGCCAGCAGCCCTGGGATCCAGGGGACCCACGAGCAGTACTTC. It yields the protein CASSPGIQGTHEQYF.

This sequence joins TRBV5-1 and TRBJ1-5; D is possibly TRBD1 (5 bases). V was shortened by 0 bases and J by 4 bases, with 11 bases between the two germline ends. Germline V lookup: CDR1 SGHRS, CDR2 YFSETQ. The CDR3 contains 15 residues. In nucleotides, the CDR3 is TGCGCCAGCAGCTTGGTAGGGGATCGAAATCAGCCCCAGCATTTT. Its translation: CASSLVGDRNQPQHF. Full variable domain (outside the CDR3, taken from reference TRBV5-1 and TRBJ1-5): KAGVTQTPRYLIKTRGQQVTLSCSPISGHRSVSWYQQTPGQGLQFLFEYFSETQRNKGNFPGRFSGRQFSNSRSEMNVSTLELGDSALYLCASSLVGDRNQPQHFGDGTRLSIL.

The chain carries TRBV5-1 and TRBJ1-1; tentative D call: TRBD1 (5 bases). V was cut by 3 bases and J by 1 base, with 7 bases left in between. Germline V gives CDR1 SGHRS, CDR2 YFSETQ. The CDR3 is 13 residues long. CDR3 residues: CASSYRGNTEAFF. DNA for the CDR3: TGCGCCAGCAGCTATAGGGGGAACACTGAAGCTTTCTTT.

As DNA, the CDR3 is TGTGCCAGCCGGGACAGGGCGGGCGAGCAGTACTTC. Its translation: CASRDRAGEQYF. J is TRBJ2-7 and V is TRBV6-5, with 9 nucleotides matching TRBD1. V lost 8 bases and J lost 6; bases outside the gene matches: 5. CDR1 and CDR2 (germline): MNHEY, SVGAGI. This CDR3 is built from 12 residues.

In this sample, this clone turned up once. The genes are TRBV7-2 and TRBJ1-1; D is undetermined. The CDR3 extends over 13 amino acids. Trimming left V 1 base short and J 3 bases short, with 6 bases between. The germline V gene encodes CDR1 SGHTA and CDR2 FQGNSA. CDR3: CASSLVADTEAFF. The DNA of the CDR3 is TGTGCCAGCAGCTTAGTTGCGGACACTGAAGCTTTCTTT.

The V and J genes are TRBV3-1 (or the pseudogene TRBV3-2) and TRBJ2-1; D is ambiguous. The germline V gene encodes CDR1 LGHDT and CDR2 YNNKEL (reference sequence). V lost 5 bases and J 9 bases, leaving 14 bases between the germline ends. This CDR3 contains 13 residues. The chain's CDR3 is CASSVRIRSEQFF. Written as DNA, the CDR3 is TGTGCCAGCAGCGTCCGAATCCGGAGTGAGCAGTTCTTC.

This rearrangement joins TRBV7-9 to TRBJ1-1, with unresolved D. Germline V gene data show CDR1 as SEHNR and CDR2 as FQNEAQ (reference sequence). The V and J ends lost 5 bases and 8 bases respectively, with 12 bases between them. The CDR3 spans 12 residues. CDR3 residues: CASSGGPAEAFF. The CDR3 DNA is TGTGCCAGCAGCGGAGGGCCGGCGGAAGCTTTCTTT.

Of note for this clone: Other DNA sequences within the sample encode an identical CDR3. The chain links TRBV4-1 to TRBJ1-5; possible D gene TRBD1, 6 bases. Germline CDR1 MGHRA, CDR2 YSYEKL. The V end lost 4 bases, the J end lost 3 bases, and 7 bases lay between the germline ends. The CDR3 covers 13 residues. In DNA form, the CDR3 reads TGCGCCAGCAGCCGACAGGCCAATCAGCCCCAGCATTTT. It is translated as CASSRQANQPQHF.

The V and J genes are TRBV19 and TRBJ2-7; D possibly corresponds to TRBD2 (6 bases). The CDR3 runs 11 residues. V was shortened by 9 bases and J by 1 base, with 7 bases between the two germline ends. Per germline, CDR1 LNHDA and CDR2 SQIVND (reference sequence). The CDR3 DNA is TGTGCCAGCGGGACTTCCTACGAGCAGTACTTC. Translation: CASGTSYEQYF.